This T cell receptor (beta chain) was recovered during a study of blood T cell repertoires in COVID-19. As for the study in general: PBMCs, B-cell-depleted T cells, or T cells were the source of the cDNA or gDNA that made up the material.

Produced via immunoSEQ multiplex PCR; TCRdb's table is partial and in-frame only. The sample records 150,000 to 200,000 clones, about 89% being singletons. This CDR3 has 14 amino acids. J gave up 5 bases and V 3 bases, and 2 bases lay outside the gene matches. Germline loops: CDR1 LNHDA, CDR2 SQIVND (reference sequence). The chain uses TRBV19 and TRBJ2-2, with 8 bases lining up with TRBD2. The receptor comes from a man between 18 and 29 years old who had recovered from COVID-19. The sample comprised peripheral blood. The CDR3 bases are TGTGCCAGTAGTATCTCTAGCGGGACCGGGGAGCTGTTTTTT. Translation gives CASSISSGTGELFF.